The clone carrying this T cell receptor (beta chain) has just one count. Its antigen remains unidentified. The CDR3 consists of 13 residues. Trimming removed 8 bases at V and 2 bases at J, with 12 bases between. The germline gives CDR1 GTSNPN, CDR2 SVGIG (reference sequence). At sampling all donors were nominally healthy, likely with unrecorded immune exposures. The data originate from a study of cytomegalovirus exposure and HLA in healthy donors. Points from the study as a whole: An analysis done earlier found most TCR beta V segments productive about 87% or about 30% of the time.

PCR employed 60 Vbeta and 13 Jbeta primers. This table comes from immunoSEQ multiplex PCR, and its TCRdb copy is limited to in-frame clones, with some not included. The sample lists 150,000 to 200,000 clones, 60% to 80% occurring once. The sequencing sample was made of PBMCs. The V call is TRBV30, the J call TRBJ1-4; weak D call: TRBD1 (6 bases). The TCR comes from a man aged 18-30 years in good health and CMV-seropositive. CDR3 protein: CAGKDSTNEKLFF. CDR3 in DNA: TGTGCCGGGAAGGACAGTACTAATGAAAAACTGTTTTTT.